This TCR beta chain is from a study of cytomegalovirus exposure and HLA in healthy donors. CDR3 size: 14 residues. The V gene's germline CDR1 is LNHDA and CDR2 SQIVND (reference sequence). The germline V and J ends were trimmed by 3 bases and 5 bases, with 13 bases remaining between them. Study-wide findings and caveats: In a later analysis, donors in an Asian-associated ancestry cluster reportedly had fewer N-insertions in productive TCRs than the cohort mean.

About this clone itself: The antigen is unknown.

In the PCR, 60 Vbeta and 13 Jbeta primers were used. Authors' analysis steps: Later work found around 85 million unique TCR beta chains, with some 11 million shared. TCRdb's copy holds only in-frame clones and misses some; the assay was immunoSEQ multiplex PCR. That table furnishes V, J and clone size, whereas the DNA furnished D and trimming. This listing includes about 52,000 clones. The receptor was isolated from a woman aged 55-69 years in good health and CMV-seropositive. The sequencing sample was made of PBMCs. V usage is TRBV19 and J usage is TRBJ2-5, with D tentatively TRBD1 (5 bases). The CDR3 nucleotides read TGTGCCAGTAGTATTGGGCAGGGAAGCGAGACCCAGTACTTC. Translating it yields CASSIGQGSETQYF.